This TCR beta chain was recovered during a study of cytomegalovirus exposure and HLA in healthy donors. In regard to this clone: Its antigen remains unknown.

The V and J ends lost 3 bases and 3 bases respectively, with 9 bases between them. Looked up from germline, CDR1 is GTSNPN and CDR2 is SVGIG (reference sequence). There are 12 residues in the CDR3. Study-wide points: Per a later analysis, under 20,000 TCR beta sequences showed association with HLA alleles at 0.05 false discovery rate. The classifier, whose performance was assessed in both the original and validation cohorts, reportedly diagnosed cytomegalovirus status with high specificity and sensitivity. Per published accounts, TCR beta sequences correctly predicted the HLA-A and HLA-B alleles of most subjects.

PCR amplification relied on 60 Vbeta primers (plus 13 Jbeta primers). TCRdb keeps only in-frame clones here, not all; method: immunoSEQ multiplex PCR. Here the sample spans 150,000 to 200,000 clones, about 85% being singletons. The receptor was derived from a man aged 30 to 39 in good health and CMV-seropositive. This chain uses TRBV30 with TRBJ2-7; maybe TRBD1 (5 bases). The material sequenced was PBMCs. CDR3 protein: CAWSRQGYEQYF. CDR3 DNA sequence: TGTGCCTGGAGCAGGCAGGGCTACGAGCAGTACTTC.